This TCR beta chain emerged from a study of blood T cell repertoires in COVID-19. Those enrolled in Seattle joined during active infection and were followed longitudinally afterward. Per the original methods: Amplification with reference gene primers provided the estimates of nucleated cell counts. The assay was immunoSEQ multiplex PCR, and TCRdb's table has in-frame clones only and misses some. V and J calls and clone size are as listed in that table; D and trimming were resolved from the DNA. Of 150,000 to 200,000 clones in the sample, about 83% were seen once. The CDR3 contains 15 residues. Germline V lookup: CDR1 LGHNA, CDR2 YSLEER. V lost 1 base, J lost 3 bases, and 3 bases stayed unmatched.

The sequencing sample was made of peripheral blood. The clonotype comes from a person aged 70 to 85 with COVID-19, enrolled during active disease. This sequence joins TRBV4-3 and TRBJ2-1; 7 nucleotides match TRBD1. This CDR3 reads CASSQVRDSYNEQFF. The DNA for the CDR3 is TGCGCCAGCAGCCAAGTCCGGGACAGCTACAATGAGCAGTTCTTC.